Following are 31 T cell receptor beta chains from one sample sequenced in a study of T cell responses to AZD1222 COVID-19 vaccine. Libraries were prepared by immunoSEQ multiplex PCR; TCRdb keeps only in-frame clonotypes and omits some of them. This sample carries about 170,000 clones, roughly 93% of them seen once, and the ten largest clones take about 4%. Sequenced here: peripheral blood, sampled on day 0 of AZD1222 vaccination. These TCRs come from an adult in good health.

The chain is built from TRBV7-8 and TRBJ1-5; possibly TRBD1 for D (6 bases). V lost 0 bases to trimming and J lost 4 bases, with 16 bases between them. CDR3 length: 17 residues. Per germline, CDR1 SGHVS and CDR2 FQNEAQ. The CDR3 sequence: CASSLAPGTPINQPQHF. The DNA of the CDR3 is TGTGCCAGCAGCTTAGCGCCCGGGACACCAATAAATCAGCCCCAGCATTTT.

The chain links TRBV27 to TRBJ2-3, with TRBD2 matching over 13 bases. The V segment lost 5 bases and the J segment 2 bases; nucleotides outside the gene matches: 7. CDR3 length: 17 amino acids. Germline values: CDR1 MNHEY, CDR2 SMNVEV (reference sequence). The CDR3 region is CASSPGTSGTTTDTQYF. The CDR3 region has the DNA TGTGCCAGCAGTCCCGGGACTAGCGGGACGACCACAGATACGCAGTATTTT.

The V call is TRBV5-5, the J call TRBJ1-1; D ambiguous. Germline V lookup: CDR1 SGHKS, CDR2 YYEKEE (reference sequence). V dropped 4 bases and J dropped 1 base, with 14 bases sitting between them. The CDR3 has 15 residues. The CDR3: CASSRTSAQNTEAFF. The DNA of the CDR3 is TGTGCCAGCAGCCGAACGTCGGCCCAGAACACTGAAGCTTTCTTT.

The CDR3 coding sequence is TGCGCCAGCAGCTTGGTATCGGGGAGCTCCTACGAGCAGTACTTC. Encoded protein: CASSLVSGSSYEQYF. The rearrangement links TRBV5-1 to TRBJ2-7; D might be TRBD2 (5 bases). The CDR3 is 15 residues long. Germline-derived CDR1 and CDR2 are SGHRS and YFSETQ. The V end lost 0 bases, the J end lost 0 bases, and 10 bases lay between the germline ends. The full variable domain, with the rest looked up from reference TRBV5-1 and TRBJ2-7, is KAGVTQTPRYLIKTRGQQVTLSCSPISGHRSVSWYQQTPGQGLQFLFEYFSETQRNKGNFPGRFSGRQFSNSRSEMNVSTLELGDSALYLCASSLVSGSSYEQYFGPGTRLTVT.

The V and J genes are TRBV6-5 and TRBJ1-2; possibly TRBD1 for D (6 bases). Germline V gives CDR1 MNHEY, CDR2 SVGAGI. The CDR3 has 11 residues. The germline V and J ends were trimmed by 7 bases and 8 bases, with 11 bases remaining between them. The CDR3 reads CASKGGWGYTF. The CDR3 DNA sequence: TGTGCCAGCAAGGGGGGCTGGGGCTACACCTTC.

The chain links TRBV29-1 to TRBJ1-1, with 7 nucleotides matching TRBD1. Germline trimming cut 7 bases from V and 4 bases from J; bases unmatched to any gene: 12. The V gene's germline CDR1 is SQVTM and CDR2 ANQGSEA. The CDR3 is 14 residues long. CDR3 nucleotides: TGCAGCGCCGTCGGATCCACAGGGGCCACTGAAGCTTTCTTT. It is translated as CSAVGSTGATEAFF.

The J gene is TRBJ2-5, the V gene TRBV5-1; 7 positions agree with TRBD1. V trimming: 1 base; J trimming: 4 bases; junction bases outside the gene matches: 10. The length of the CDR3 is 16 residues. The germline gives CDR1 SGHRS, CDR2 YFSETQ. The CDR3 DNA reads TGCGCCAGCAGCTTGTGGGACAGTGTCGCTCCAGAGACCCAGTACTTC. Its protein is CASSLWDSVAPETQYF.

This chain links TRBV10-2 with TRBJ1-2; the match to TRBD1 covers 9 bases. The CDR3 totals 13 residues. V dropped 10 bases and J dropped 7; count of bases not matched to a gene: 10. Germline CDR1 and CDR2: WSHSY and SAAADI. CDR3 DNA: TGCGCCATCAACTTGGGGACAGGGAGTGGCTACACCTTC. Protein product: CAINLGTGSGYTF.

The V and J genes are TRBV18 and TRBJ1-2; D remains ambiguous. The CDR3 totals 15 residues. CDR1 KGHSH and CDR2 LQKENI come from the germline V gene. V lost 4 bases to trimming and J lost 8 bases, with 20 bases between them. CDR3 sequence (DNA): TGTGCCAGCTCACTCGCCGGGAGACCCAGGCAAGGCTACACCTTC. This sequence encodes CASSLAGRPRQGYTF. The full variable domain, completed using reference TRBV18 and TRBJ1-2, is NAGVMQNPRHLVRRRGQEARLRCSPMKGHSHVYWYRQLPEEGLKFMVYLQKENIIDESGMPKERFSAEFPKEGPSILRIQQVVRGDSAAYFCASSLAGRPRQGYTFGSGTRLTVV.

The CDR3 DNA reads as TGTGCCAGCACCCCTTTGGGGACAGACCAGAACACTGAAGCTTTCTTT. Encoded protein: CASTPLGTDQNTEAFF. The chain is built from TRBV14 and TRBJ1-1, with 7 bases lining up with TRBD1. This CDR3 contains 16 residues. Germline loops: CDR1 SGHDN, CDR2 FVKESK. J was trimmed by 1 base and V by 7 bases; bases with no gene match: 12.

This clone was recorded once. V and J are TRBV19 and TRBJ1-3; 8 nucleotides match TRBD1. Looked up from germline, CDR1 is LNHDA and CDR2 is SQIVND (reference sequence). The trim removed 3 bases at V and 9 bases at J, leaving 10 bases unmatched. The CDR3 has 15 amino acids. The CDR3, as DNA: TGTGCCAGTAGTATTGCGGGACAGGTCGTCGGCACCATATATTTT. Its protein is CASSIAGQVVGTIYF.

The CDR3 region is CASSLGTGSQPQHF. CDR3 sequence (DNA): TGCGCCAGCAGCTTGGGGACAGGATCTCAGCCCCAGCATTTT. The gene calls are TRBV5-1 and TRBJ1-5; 7 bases are shared with TRBD1. Germline V gene lookup returns CDR1 SGHRS and CDR2 YFSETQ. Trimming took 0 bases from V and 6 from J; bases not matched to a gene: 3. The CDR3 runs to 14 residues.

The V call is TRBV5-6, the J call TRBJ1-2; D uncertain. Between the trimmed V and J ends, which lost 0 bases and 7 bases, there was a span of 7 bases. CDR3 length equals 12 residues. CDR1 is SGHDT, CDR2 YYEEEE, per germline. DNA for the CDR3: TGTGCCAGCAGCTTGGATGCTCGTGGCTACACCTTC. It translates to CASSLDARGYTF.

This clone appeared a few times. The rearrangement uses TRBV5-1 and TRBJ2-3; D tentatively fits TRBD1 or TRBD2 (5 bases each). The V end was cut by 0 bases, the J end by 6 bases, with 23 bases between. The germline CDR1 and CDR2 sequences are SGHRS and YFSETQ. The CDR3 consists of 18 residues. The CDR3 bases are TGCGCCAGCAGCTTGGCCGGTGGTCTTAGACAGAGGAGGGATACGCAGTATTTT. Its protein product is CASSLAGGLRQRRDTQYF. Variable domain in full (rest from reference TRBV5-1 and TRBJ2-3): KAGVTQTPRYLIKTRGQQVTLSCSPISGHRSVSWYQQTPGQGLQFLFEYFSETQRNKGNFPGRFSGRQFSNSRSEMNVSTLELGDSALYLCASSLAGGLRQRRDTQYFGPGTRLTVL.

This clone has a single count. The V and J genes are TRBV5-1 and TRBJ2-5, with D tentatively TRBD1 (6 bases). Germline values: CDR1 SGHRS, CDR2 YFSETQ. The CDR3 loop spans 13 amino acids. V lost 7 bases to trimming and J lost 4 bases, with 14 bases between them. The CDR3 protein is CASGAAGVETQYF. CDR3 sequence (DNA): TGCGCCAGCGGGGCAGCAGGGGTAGAGACCCAGTACTTC.

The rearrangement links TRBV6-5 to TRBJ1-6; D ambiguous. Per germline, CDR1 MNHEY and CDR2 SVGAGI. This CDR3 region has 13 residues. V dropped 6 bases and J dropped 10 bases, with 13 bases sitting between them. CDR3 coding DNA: TGTGCCAGCAGACCGACAATTCGCTCACCCCTCCACTTT. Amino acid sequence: CASRPTIRSPLHF.

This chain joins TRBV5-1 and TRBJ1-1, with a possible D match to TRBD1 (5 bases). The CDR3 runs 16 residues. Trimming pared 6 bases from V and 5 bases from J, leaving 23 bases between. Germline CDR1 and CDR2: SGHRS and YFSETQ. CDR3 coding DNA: TGCGCCAGCAACCCCCATACTGGGCAGGGAAGAACTGAAGCTTTCTTT. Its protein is CASNPHTGQGRTEAFF.

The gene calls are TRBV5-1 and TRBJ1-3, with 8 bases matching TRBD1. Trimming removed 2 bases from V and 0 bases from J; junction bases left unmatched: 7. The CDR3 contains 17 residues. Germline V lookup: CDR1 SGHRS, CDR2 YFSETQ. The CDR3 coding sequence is TGCGCCAGCAGCTTACCCGGGACAGGTAGCTCTGGAAACACCATATATTTT. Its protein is CASSLPGTGSSGNTIYF.

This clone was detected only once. The CDR3 DNA reads TGTGCCAGCAGGCTAGCGGGAGCGGGTGAGCAGTTCTTC. This codes for CASRLAGAGEQFF. This chain uses TRBV7-9 with TRBJ2-1; 10 bases fit TRBD2. V dropped 6 bases and J dropped 9; count of bases not matched to a gene: 5. The CDR3 runs to 13 residues. Germline assignment: CDR1 SEHNR and CDR2 FQNEAQ (reference sequence).

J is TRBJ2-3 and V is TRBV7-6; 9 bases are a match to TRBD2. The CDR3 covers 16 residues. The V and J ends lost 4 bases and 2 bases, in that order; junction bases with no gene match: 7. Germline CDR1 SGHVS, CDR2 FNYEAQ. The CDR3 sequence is CASSWATSGPTDTQYF. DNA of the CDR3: TGTGCCAGCAGCTGGGCGACTAGCGGCCCCACAGATACGCAGTATTTT. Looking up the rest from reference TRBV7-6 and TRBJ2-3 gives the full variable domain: GAGVSQSPRYKVTKRGQDVALRCDPISGHVSLYWYRQALGQGPEFLTYFNYEAQQDKSGLPNDRFSAERPEGSISTLTIQRTEQRDSAMYRCASSWATSGPTDTQYFGPGTRLTVL.

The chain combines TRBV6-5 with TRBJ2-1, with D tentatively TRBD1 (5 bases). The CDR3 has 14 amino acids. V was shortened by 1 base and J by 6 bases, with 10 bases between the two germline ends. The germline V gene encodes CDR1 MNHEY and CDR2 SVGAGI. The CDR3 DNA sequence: TGTGCCAGCAGTTACTACCCAGGGCGCAATGAGCAGTTCTTC. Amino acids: CASSYYPGRNEQFF.

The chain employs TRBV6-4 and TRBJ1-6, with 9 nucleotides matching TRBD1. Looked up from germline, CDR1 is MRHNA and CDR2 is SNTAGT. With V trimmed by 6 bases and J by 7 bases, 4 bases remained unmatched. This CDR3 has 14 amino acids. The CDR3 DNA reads TGTGCCAGCAGCGAGGACAGGGGAAATTCACCCCTCCACTTT. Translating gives CASSEDRGNSPLHF.

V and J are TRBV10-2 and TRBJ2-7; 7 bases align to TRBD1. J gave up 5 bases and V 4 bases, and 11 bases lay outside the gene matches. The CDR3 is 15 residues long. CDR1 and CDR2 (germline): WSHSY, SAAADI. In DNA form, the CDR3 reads TGCGCCAGCAGTGGAGGCAGGGGGATATTACACGAGCAGTACTTC. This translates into CASSGGRGILHEQYF.

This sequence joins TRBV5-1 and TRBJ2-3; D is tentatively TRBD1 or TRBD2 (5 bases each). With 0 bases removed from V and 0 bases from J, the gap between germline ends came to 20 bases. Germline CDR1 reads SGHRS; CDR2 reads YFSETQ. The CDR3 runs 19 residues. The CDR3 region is CASSLGPGRTKSSTDTQYF. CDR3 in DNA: TGCGCCAGCAGCTTGGGGCCGGGACGAACAAAAAGCAGCACAGATACGCAGTATTTT.

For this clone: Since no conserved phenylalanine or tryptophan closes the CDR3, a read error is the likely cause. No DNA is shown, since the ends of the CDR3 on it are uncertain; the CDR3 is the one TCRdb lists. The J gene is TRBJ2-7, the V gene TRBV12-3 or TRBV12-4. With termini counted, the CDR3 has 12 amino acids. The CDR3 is CASSTKGKAPGL.

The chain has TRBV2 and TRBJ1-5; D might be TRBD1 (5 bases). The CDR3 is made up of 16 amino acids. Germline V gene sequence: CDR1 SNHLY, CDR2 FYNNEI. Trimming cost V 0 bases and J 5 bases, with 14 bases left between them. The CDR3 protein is CASSEARRQGDQPQHF. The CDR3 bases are TGTGCCAGCAGTGAAGCAAGGAGGCAGGGAGATCAGCCCCAGCATTTT.

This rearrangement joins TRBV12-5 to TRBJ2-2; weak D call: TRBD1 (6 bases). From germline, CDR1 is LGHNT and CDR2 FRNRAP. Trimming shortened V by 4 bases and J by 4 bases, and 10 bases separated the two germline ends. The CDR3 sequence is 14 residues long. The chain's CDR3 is CASGSGQFTGELFF. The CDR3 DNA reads TGTGCTAGTGGTTCCGGACAGTTCACCGGGGAGCTGTTTTTT.

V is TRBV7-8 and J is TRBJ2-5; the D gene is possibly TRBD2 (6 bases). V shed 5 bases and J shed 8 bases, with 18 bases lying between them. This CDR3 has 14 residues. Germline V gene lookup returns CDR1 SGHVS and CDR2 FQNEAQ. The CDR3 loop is CASSASSVPPTQYF. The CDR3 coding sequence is TGTGCCAGCAGCGCGTCTAGCGTCCCGCCAACCCAGTACTTC.

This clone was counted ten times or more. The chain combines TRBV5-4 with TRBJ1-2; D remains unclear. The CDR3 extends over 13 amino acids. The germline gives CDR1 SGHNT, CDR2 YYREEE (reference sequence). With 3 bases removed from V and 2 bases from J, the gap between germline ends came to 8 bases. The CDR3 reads CASSSGKNYGYTF. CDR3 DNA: TGTGCCAGCAGCTCGGGAAAAAACTATGGCTACACCTTC.

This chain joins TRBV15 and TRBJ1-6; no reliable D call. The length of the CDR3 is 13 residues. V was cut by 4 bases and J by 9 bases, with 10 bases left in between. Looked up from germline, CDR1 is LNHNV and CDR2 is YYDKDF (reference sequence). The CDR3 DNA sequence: TGTGCCACCAGCACCGGACCGGGTTCACCCCTCCACTTT. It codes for CATSTGPGSPLHF.

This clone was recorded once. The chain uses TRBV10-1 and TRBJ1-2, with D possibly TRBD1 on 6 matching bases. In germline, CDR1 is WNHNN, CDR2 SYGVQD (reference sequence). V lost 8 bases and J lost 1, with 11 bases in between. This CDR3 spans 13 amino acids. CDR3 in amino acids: CASSQGRNYGYTF. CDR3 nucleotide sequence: TGCGCCAGCTCACAGGGTCGTAACTATGGCTACACCTTC.